The clone carrying this TCR beta chain was seen many times. What it binds is unknown. The ends lost 6 bases at V and 0 bases at J; junction bases unmatched: 21. The germline CDR1 and CDR2 sequences are MRHNA and SNTAGT. CDR3 length: 22 amino acids. TCRdb independently ran MiXCR on the 5' RACE reads; one entry per CDR3 protein. The sample shows 100,000 to 150,000 distinct CDR3 sequences, about 7.4% of them seen only once. The source of the sample is a study of T cells after yellow fever vaccination. Study results and caveats: Primary-vaccination clones mostly resurfaced post-booster (96% CD4, more than 80% CD8).

The V gene is TRBV6-4, the J gene TRBJ2-6; 9 bases match TRBD1. This TCR came from a man aged 18 to 29 who received the YFV17D yellow fever vaccine. Sequences were derived from CD4+ T cells sorted from PBMCs, sampled roughly 10 days after the first yellow fever vaccination. The CDR3 reads CASRGTGPFRTKSSSGANVLTF. The DNA of the CDR3 is TGTGCCAGCAGGGGGACAGGGCCCTTCCGTACTAAAAGCAGCTCTGGGGCCAACGTCCTGACTTTC.